The source of this TCR beta chain is a study of technical replicates of blood from several donors. Profiled with immunoSEQ multiplex PCR; TCRdb holds only in-frame clones, not every one. The sample lists around 60,000 clones, 86% seen once, with about 5.4% in the top ten. V was clipped by 2 bases and J by 7 bases; unmatched bases: 8. This CDR3 has 15 residues. Per the germline V gene, CDR1 is MNHNY and CDR2 is SVGAGI (reference sequence). This clone was seen a few times. The J gene is TRBJ2-1, the V gene TRBV6-6, with 7 nucleotides matching TRBD2. The sequence derives from a human donor in good health. Some clones in this sample may be carry-over from other donors' samples. The sample consisted of PBMCs. Here the CDR3 reads CASSYTGDGGNEQFF. CDR3 in DNA: TGTGCCAGCAGTTACACCGGGGACGGGGGGAATGAGCAGTTCTTC.